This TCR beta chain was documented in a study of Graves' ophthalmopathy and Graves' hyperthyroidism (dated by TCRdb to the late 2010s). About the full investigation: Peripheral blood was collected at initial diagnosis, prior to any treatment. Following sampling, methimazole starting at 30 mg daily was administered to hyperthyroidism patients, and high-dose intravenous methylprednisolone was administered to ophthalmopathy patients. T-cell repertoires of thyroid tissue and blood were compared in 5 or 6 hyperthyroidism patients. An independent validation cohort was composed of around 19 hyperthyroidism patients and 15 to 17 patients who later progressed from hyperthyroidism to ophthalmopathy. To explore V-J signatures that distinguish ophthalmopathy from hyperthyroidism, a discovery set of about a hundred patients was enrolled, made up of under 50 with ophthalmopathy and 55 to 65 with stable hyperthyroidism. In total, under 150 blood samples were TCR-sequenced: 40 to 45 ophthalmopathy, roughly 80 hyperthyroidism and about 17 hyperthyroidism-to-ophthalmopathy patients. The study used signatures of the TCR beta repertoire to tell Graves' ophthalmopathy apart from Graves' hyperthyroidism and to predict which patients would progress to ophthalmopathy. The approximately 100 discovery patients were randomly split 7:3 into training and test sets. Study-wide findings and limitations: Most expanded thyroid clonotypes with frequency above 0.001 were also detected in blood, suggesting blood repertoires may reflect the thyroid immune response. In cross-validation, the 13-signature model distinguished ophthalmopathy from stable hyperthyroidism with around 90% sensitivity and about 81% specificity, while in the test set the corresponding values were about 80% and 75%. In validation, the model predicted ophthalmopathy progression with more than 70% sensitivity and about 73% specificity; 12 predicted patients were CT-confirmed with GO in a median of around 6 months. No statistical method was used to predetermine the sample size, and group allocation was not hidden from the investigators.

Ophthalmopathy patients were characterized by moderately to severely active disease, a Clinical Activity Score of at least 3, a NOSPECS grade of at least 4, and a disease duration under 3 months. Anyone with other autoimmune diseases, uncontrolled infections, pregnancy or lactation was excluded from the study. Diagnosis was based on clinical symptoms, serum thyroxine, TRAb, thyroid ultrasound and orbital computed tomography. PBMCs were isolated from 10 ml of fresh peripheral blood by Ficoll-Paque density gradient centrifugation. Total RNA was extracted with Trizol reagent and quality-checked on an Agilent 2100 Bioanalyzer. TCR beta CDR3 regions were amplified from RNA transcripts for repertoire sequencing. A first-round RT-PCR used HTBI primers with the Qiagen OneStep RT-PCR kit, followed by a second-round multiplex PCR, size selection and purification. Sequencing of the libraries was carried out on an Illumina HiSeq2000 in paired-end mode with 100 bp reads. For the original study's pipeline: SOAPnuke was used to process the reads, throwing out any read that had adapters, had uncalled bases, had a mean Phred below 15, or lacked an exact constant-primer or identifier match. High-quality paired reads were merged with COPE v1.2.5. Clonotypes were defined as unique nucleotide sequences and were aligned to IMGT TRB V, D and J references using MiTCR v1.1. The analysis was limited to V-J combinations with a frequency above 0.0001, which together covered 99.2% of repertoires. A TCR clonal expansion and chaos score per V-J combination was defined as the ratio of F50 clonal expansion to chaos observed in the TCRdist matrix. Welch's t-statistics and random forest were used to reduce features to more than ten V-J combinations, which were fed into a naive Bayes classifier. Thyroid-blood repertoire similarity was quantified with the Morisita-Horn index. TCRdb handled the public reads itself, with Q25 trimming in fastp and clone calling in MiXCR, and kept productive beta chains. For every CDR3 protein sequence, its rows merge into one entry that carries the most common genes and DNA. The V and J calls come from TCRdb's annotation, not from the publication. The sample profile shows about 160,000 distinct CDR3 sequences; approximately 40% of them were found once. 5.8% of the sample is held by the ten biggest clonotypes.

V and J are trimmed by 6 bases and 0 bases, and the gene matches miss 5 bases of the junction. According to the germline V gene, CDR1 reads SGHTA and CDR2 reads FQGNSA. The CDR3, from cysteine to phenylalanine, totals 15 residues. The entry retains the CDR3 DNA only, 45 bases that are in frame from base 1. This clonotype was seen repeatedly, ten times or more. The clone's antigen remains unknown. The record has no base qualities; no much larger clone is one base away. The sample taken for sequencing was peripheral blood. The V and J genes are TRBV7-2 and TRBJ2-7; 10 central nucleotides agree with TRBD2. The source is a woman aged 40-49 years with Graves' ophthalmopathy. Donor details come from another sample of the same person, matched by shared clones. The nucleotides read TGTGCCAGCAGACGGACTAGCGGTAACTCCTACGAGCAGTACTTC. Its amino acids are CASRRTSGNSYEQYF.